What follows describes a single T cell receptor beta chain. This specimen comes from a study of blood T cell repertoires in COVID-19. Using immunoSEQ multiplex PCR, the repertoire was profiled, and TCRdb retains in-frame clones only, with some absent. The sample yields 150,000 to 200,000 clones, 85% to 90% seen once. This CDR3 spans 15 amino acids. Germline CDR1 reads MNHEY; CDR2 reads SVGAGI. V lost 7 bases and J lost 3; bases outside the gene matches: 7. Source material: peripheral blood. The rearrangement uses TRBV6-5 and TRBJ1-5; 9 nucleotides align to TRBD1. This sequence was found in a man aged 18-30 years with active or convalescent COVID-19. CDR3 protein: CASTATQGANQPQHF. CDR3 in DNA: TGTGCCAGCACTGCGACACAGGGGGCCAATCAGCCCCAGCATTTT.